What follows is one TCR beta chain and its context. This sample was included in a study of response to subunit inactivated influenza vaccine. A single record per CDR3 protein comes from TCRdb applying MiXCR to the RT-PCR reads. The repertoire holds some 570,000 distinct CDR3 sequences, approximately 10% seen once, with approximately 9.9% in the top ten. V dropped 3 bases and J dropped 8; count of bases not matched to a gene: 10. The CDR3 totals 15 residues. CDR1 and CDR2 (germline): SEHNR, FQNEAQ (reference sequence). The same sample was also used in a study of T cells expressing NK-cell markers. From that report: Researchers built TCR beta cDNA using 5'RACE template switching with UMIs. There were seven HCMV-seropositive donors and one seronegative donor among the eight sequenced. These clonotypes, the leaders elsewhere, also led the CD3+CD56-NKG2C+ fraction in four donors.

The rearrangement joins TRBV7-9 to TRBJ2-1, with 7 bases aligning to TRBD1. The sample in question was PBMCs from blood, obtained on the day of vaccination. This sequence was found in a man aged 45-65 years who received an inactivated influenza vaccine. DNA for the CDR3: TGTGCCAGCAGCTTGGGACAGAGCCTACTTTATGAGCAGTTCTTC. The encoded protein is CASSLGQSLLYEQFF.